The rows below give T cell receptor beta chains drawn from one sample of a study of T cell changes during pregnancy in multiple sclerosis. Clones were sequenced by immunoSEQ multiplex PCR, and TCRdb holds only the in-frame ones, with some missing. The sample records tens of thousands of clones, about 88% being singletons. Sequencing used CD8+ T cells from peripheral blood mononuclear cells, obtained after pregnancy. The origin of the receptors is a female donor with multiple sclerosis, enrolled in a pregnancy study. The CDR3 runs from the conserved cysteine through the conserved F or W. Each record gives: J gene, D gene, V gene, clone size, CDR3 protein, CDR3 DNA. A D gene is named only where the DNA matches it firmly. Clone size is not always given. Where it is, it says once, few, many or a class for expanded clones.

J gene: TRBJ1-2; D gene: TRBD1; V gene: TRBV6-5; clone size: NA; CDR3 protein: CASSYSKGQGAVGYTF; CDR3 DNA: TGTGCCAGCAGTTACTCTAAGGGACAGGGGGCGGTTGGCTACACCTTC
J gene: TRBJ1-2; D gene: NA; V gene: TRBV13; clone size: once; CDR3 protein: CASSFGTRGYTF; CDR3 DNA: TGTGCCAGCAGCTTTGGGACTCGAGGCTACACCTTC
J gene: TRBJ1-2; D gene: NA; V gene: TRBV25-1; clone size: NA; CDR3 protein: CASRETGRDYGYTF; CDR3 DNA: TGTGCCAGCAGAGAAACAGGGAGGGACTATGGCTACACCTTC
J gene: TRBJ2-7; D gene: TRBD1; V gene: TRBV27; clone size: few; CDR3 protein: CASSPSTGEKTYEQYF; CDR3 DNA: TGTGCCAGCAGCCCCTCTACAGGGGAAAAGACCTACGAGCAGTACTTC
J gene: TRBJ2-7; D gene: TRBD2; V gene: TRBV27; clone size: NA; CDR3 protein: CASSPRPGRVYEQYF; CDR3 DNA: TGTGCCAGCAGCCCACGACCCGGGAGGGTTTACGAGCAGTACTTC
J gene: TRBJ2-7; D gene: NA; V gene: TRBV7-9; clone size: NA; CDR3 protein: CASSLGYGKIDEQYF; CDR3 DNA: TGTGCCAGCAGCTTAGGATACGGGAAGATCGACGAGCAGTACTTC
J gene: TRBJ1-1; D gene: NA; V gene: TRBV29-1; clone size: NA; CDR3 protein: CSVEGTTLNTEAFF; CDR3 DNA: TGCAGCGTTGAGGGGACAACATTGAACACTGAAGCTTTCTTT
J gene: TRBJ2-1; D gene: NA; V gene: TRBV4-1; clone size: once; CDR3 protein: CASSQPHRANFNEQFF; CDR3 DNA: TGCGCCAGCAGCCAACCTCACAGGGCCAATTTCAATGAGCAGTTCTTC
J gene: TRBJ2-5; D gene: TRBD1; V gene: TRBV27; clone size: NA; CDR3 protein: CATAPTGWWETQYF; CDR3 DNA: TGTGCCACCGCGCCGACAGGGTGGTGGGAGACCCAGTACTTC
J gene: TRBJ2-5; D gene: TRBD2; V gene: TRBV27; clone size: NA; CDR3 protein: CASSRVGLAGAWETQYF; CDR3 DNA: TGTGCCAGCAGTAGAGTCGGGCTAGCGGGAGCTTGGGAGACCCAGTACTTC
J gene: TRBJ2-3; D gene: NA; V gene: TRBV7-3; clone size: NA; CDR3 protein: CASSLLGPTQTDTQYF; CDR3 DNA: TGTGCCAGCAGCTTACTTGGGCCGACCCAAACAGATACGCAGTATTTT
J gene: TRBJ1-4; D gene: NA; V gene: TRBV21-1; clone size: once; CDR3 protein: CASNESGGSNEKLFF; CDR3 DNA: TGTGCCAGCAACGAATCAGGGGGGTCTAATGAAAAACTGTTTTTT
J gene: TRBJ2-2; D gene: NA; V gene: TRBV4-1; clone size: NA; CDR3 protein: CASSLSGPHTGELFF; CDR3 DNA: TGCGCCAGCAGTCTGAGCGGCCCCCACACCGGGGAGCTGTTTTTT
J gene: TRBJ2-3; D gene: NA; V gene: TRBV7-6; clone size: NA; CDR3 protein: CASSSFYRNTDTQYF; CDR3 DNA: TGTGCCAGCAGCTCCTTCTACAGGAACACAGATACGCAGTATTTT
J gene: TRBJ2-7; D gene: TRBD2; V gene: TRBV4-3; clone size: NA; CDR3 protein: CASSQVWRESYEQYF; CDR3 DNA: TGCGCCAGCAGCCAGGTCTGGCGGGAGAGCTACGAGCAGTACTTC
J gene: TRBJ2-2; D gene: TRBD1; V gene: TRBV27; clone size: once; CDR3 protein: CASSFTGAGELFF; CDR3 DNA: TGTGCCAGCAGTTTCACAGGGGCCGGGGAGCTGTTTTTT
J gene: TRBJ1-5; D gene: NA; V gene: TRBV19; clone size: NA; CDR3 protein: CASRERDLTRNQPQHF; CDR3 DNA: TGTGCCAGTAGAGAACGGGATTTGACTCGCAATCAGCCCCAGCATTTT
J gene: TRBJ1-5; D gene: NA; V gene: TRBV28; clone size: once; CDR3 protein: CASSFEVSNQPQHF; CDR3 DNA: TGTGCCAGCAGTTTTGAGGTTAGCAATCAGCCCCAGCATTTT
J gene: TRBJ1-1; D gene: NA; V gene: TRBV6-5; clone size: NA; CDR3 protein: CASSLVGGNTEAFF; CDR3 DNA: TGTGCCAGCAGTTTGGTAGGGGGGAACACTGAAGCTTTCTTT
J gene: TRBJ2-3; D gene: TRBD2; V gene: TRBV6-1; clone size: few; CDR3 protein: CASSERAGEGSDTQYF; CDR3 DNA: TGTGCCAGCAGTGAAAGGGCGGGAGAGGGTTCAGATACGCAGTATTTT
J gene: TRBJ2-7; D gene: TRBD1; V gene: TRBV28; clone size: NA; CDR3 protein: CASSFHPGQGVAPSYEQYF; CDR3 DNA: TGTGCCAGCAGTTTTCACCCGGGACAGGGCGTCGCCCCTTCCTACGAGCAGTACTTC
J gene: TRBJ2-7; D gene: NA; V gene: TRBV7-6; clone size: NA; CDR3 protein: CASSLGPGSSYEQYF; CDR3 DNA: TGTGCCAGCAGCTTAGGACCCGGGAGCTCCTACGAGCAGTACTTC
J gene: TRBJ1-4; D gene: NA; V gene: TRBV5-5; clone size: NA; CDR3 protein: CASSLAGDRNEKLFF; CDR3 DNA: TGTGCCAGCAGCTTGGCAGGGGATCGTAATGAAAAACTGTTTTTT
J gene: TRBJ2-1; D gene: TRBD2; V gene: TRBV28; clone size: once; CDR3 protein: CASSPPALAVLFDYNEQFF; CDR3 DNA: TGTGCCAGCAGCCCTCCCGCACTAGCGGTCCTATTTGACTACAATGAGCAGTTCTTC